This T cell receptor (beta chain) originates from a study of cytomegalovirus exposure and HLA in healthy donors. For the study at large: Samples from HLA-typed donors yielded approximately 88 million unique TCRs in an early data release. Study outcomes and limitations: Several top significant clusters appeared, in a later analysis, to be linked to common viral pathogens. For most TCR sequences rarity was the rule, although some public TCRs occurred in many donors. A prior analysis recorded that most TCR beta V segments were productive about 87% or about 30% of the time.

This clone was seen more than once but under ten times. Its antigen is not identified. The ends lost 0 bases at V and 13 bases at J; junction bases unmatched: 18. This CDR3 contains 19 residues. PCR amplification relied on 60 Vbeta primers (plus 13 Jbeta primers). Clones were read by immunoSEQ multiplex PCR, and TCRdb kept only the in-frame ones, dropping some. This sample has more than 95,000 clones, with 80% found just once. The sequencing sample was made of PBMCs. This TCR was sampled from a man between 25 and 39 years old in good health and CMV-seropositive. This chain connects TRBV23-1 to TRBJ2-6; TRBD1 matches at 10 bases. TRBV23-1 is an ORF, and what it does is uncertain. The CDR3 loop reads CASSQSTGKTGGAKWVLTF. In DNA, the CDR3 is TGCGCCAGCAGTCAATCGACGGGGAAGACAGGGGGCGCAAAGTGGGTCCTGACTTTC.